Below are 11 T cell receptor beta chains sequenced from a single sample in a study of neurological immune-mediated disorders. TCRdb re-analysed the 5' RACE reads in MiXCR, keeping a single row per CDR3 protein. The sample comprises tens of thousands of distinct CDR3 sequences, over 4% of which are singletons, and 2.9% rests with the top ten. The sample taken for sequencing was PBMCs. The receptors originated from a man aged 50 to 59 with multiple sclerosis.

This clonotype was counted a few times. This chain uses TRBV20-1 with TRBJ2-2; D is uncertain. Germline V gives CDR1 DFQATT, CDR2 SNEGSKA (reference sequence). Deletions cut 3 bases from V and 0 bases from J, with 8 bases between. CDR3 length equals 14 residues. CDR3 nucleotide sequence: TGCAGTGCTAGGAAAAGGTCGAACACCGGGGAGCTGTTTTTT. It codes for CSARKRSNTGELFF.

This sequence joins TRBV5-6 and TRBJ2-2; possible D gene TRBD1, 6 bases. The CDR3 is 13 amino acids. Germline loops: CDR1 SGHDT, CDR2 YYEEEE. V shed 9 bases and J shed 1 base, with 10 bases lying between them. CDR3 nucleotides: TGTGCCACGGGACACCAGAACACCGGGGAGCTGTTTTTT. It encodes CATGHQNTGELFF.

This clonotype has ten or more counts. The chain is built from TRBV18 and TRBJ2-3; no clear D gene. The CDR3 extends over 13 amino acids. The V gene's germline CDR1 is KGHSH and CDR2 LQKENI. V was clipped by 6 bases and J by 5 bases, with 12 bases between them. CDR3 protein: CASSTNLGDTQYF. In DNA, the CDR3 is TGTGCCAGCTCTACTAACCTCGGAGATACGCAGTATTTT.

This clonotype was picked up many times. V and J are TRBV30 and TRBJ1-1; D uncertain. CDR3 size: 12 residues. V lost 2 bases, J lost 1 base, and 5 bases lay in between. Germline CDR1 reads GTSNPN; CDR2 reads SVGIG (reference sequence). The CDR3 bases are TGTGCCTGGAGTAGGGCGAACACTGAAGCTTTCTTT. This gives the protein CAWSRANTEAFF.

This clonotype was counted a few times. The J gene is TRBJ1-1, the V gene TRBV4-1; D gene ambiguous. The V gene's germline CDR1 is MGHRA and CDR2 YSYEKL. V lost 1 base to trimming and J lost 1 base, with 7 bases between them. This CDR3 has 14 residues. The DNA of the CDR3 is TGCGCCAGCAGCCAAGTCGGAAAGAACACTGAAGCTTTCTTT. Its translation is CASSQVGKNTEAFF.

This clonotype was recorded a few times. The J gene is TRBJ2-5, the V gene TRBV5-1; a possible D gene is TRBD1 (6 bases). V lost 4 bases, J lost 5 bases, and 15 bases lay in between. This CDR3 has 14 amino acids. Germline V lookup: CDR1 SGHRS, CDR2 YFSETQ. CDR3 sequence reads: CASSLERGTETQYF. The CDR3 DNA follows: TGCGCCAGCAGCCTAGAGAGGGGGACGGAGACCCAGTACTTC.

As concerns this clonotype: One end of the junction varies from germline; a read error may be responsible. The chain joins TRBV4-1 to TRBJ1-4; D unresolved. The CDR3 totals 16 residues. CDR1 MGHRA and CDR2 YSYEKL come from the germline V gene. The CDR3 DNA is TGCGCCAACAGCCAAGAAAGGGTTTCGACTAATGAAAAACTGTTTTTT. As protein: CANSQERVSTNEKLFF.

This clonotype was counted at least ten times. J is TRBJ2-5 and V is TRBV20-1; D not resolved. The CDR3 length is 14 residues. Germline assignment: CDR1 DFQATT and CDR2 SNEGSKA (reference sequence). V lost 0 bases, J lost 5 bases, and 13 bases lay in between. DNA of the CDR3: TGCAGTGCTAGAGATATCGGCCTCTGGGAGACCCAGTACTTC. Its translation is CSARDIGLWETQYF.

This clonotype appeared many times. The chain couples TRBV20-1 to TRBJ2-1; 8 positions agree with TRBD2. V trimming: 0 bases; J trimming: 5 bases; junction bases outside the gene matches: 6. This CDR3 spans 15 amino acids. CDR1 is DFQATT and CDR2 is SNEGSKA in the germline V gene (reference sequence). The CDR3 DNA reads as TGCAGTGCTAGAGACCCGGGGGGGGTGGACAATGAGCAGTTCTTC. Protein sequence: CSARDPGGVDNEQFF.

This clonotype has ten or more counts. The chain joins TRBV5-1 to TRBJ2-5, with TRBD1 as a possible D gene (6 bases). The CDR3 is made up of 14 amino acids. Germline V gene sequence: CDR1 SGHRS, CDR2 YFSETQ. V was shortened by 0 bases and J by 5 bases, with 11 bases between the two germline ends. The CDR3 reads CASSLGAGVETQYF. CDR3 DNA: TGCGCCAGCAGCTTGGGGGCAGGGGTCGAGACCCAGTACTTC. The entire variable domain, with the rest obtained from reference TRBV5-1 and TRBJ2-5, is as follows: KAGVTQTPRYLIKTRGQQVTLSCSPISGHRSVSWYQQTPGQGLQFLFEYFSETQRNKGNFPGRFSGRQFSNSRSEMNVSTLELGDSALYLCASSLGAGVETQYFGPGTRLLVL.

This clonotype was counted ten times or more. V usage is TRBV20-1 and J usage is TRBJ2-5, with D perhaps given as TRBD1 or TRBD2 (6 bases each). In germline, CDR1 is DFQATT, CDR2 SNEGSKA (reference sequence). The ends were cut back, 3 bases at V and 5 bases at J, with 16 bases in the middle. This CDR3 is built from 14 residues. The CDR3 bases are TGCAGTGCTAGGGTCGACGGGGGCGGTGAGACCCAGTACTTC. Encoded protein: CSARVDGGGETQYF.